The clone carrying this TCR beta chain is a singleton in its sample. Antigen specificity is unknown. V shed 2 bases and J 6 bases; nucleotides not matched to a gene: 4. CDR1 and CDR2 (germline): MNHNY, SVGAGI (reference sequence). The CDR3 has 15 residues. These data originate in a study of cytomegalovirus exposure and HLA in healthy donors. Study in general: It was reported in a later analysis that the roughly 120 validation repertoires used the same platform as the 550 to 800 first-cohort repertoires.

Profiling relied on immunoSEQ multiplex PCR, and the TCRdb table lists in-frame clones only, not all of them. The sample has about 78,000 clones, roughly 95% seen once. Whole-study results and caveats: The authors listed 180 or so TCR beta chains as cytomegalovirus-associated. The tendency of first-cohort TCR clusters to co-occur in the 120 or so validation repertoires was the finding of a later analysis. Reported results showed that the classifier diagnosed cytomegalovirus status with high specificity and sensitivity.

This TCR was sampled from a man aged 18 to 30 in good health and CMV-seropositive. The specimen was PBMCs. The V call is TRBV6-6, the J call TRBJ2-7, with 13 bases that match TRBD2. The CDR3 region is CASSYAGLAGVEQYF. DNA of the CDR3: TGTGCCAGCAGTTACGCCGGACTAGCGGGAGTCGAGCAGTACTTC.